This is a list of T cell receptor beta chains from one sample in a study of neoadjuvant nivolumab and ipilimumab in lung cancer. TCRdb's table, derived via immunoSEQ multiplex PCR, lists solely in-frame clones and lacks some. In the table there are approximately 7,000 clones, approximately 79% of which are singletons. Material: tumor tissue, obtained after neoadjuvant nivolumab, alone or with ipilimumab, at or shortly before surgery. These receptors came from an adult with non-small cell lung cancer. Both conserved end residues are part of each CDR3. The order of the fields is J gene, V gene, D gene, clone size, CDR3 DNA, CDR3 protein. D genes are given only for firm matches. Clone sizes are given selectively: once, few, many, or a class where the clone is expanded.

>TRBJ2-7|TRBV7-6|NA|NA
TGTGCCAGCAGCTTAACCCGGGGAAGCTCCTACGAGCAGTACTTC
CASSLTRGSSYEQYF
>TRBJ1-2|TRBV27|NA|few
TGTGCCAGCAGTTTATCGCCGACGGCTAACTATGGCTACACCTTC
CASSLSPTANYGYTF
>TRBJ2-1|TRBV27|TRBD1|NA
TGTGCCAGCAGTTCACAGGGGTATGAGCAGTTCTTC
CASSSQGYEQFF
>TRBJ1-5|TRBV7-6|TRBD1|NA
TGTGCCAGCAGCCCTGGGACAGGTAGCAATCAGCCCCAGCATTTT
CASSPGTGSNQPQHF
>TRBJ2-1|TRBV5-1|TRBD2|NA
TGCGCCAGCAGCTTGGACGGGAGGGCCTGGGCTGAGCAGTTCTTC
CASSLDGRAWAEQFF
>TRBJ2-7|TRBV13|TRBD1|NA
TGTGCCAGCAGCCCCTCCCGGACAGGGAACAAGCAGTACTTC
CASSPSRTGNKQYF
>TRBJ2-7|TRBV6-1|NA|few
TGTGCCAGCAGTGAAAGAGGGCGCGAGCAGTACTTC
CASSERGREQYF
>TRBJ1-1|TRBV19|NA|medium-sized
TGTGCCAGTAGTACCGGAAGTGTAACTGAAGCTTTCTTT
CASSTGSVTEAFF
>TRBJ2-3|TRBV2|NA|few
TGTGCCAGCAGTGAAGTAGGCGGGACTAGCACAGATACGCAGTATTTT
CASSEVGGTSTDTQYF